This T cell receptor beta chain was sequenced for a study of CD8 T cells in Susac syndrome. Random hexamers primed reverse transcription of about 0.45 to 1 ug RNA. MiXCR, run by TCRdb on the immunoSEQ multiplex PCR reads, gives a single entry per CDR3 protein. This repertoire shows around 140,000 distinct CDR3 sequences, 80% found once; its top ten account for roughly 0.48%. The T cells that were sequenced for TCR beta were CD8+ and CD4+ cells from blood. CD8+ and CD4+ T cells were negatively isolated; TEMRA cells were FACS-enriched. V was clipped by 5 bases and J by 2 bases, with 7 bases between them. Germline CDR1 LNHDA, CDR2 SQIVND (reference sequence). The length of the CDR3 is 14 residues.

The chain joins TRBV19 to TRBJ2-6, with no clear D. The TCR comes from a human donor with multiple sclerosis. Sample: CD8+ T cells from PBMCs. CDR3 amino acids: CASSVGAGANVLTF. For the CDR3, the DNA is TGTGCCAGTAGTGTAGGCGCTGGGGCCAACGTCCTGACTTTC.